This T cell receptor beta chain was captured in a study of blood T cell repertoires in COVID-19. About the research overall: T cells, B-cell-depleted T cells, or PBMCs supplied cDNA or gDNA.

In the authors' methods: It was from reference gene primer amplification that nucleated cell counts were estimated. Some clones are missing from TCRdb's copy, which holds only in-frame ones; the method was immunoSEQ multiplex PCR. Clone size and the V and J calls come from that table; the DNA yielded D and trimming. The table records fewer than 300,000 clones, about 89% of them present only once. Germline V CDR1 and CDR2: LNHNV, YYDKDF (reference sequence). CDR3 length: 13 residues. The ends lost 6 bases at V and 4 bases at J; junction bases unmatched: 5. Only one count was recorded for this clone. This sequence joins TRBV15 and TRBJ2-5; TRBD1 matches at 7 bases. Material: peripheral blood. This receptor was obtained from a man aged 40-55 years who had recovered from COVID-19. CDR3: CATRRSGGETQYF. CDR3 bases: TGTGCCACCAGGAGATCAGGGGGAGAGACCCAGTACTTC.